This T cell receptor beta chain was profiled in a study of shared clonotypes between healthy human individuals. Study-wide background: The cohort had two women and a few men, ages 18 to 49.

Trimming stripped 4 bases from V and 3 bases from J, with 8 bases between. Germline CDR1 reads SGHKS; CDR2 reads YYEKEE (reference sequence). The CDR3 totals 13 residues. The assay ran at deep level. Assay used: immunoSEQ multiplex PCR; TCRdb lists only in-frame clones, some missing. The sample lists about 2.5 million clones, 85% to 95% seen once, with approximately 0.39% in the top ten. It was into CD45RA+ naive and CD45RA-negative memory subsets that the CD4+ cells were split. Material: naive CD4+ T cells from PBMCs. The subset was: CD45RA+ positively selected. This sequence joins TRBV5-5 and TRBJ1-5; D is undetermined. This TCR derives from a young man in good health. Some clones in this sample may be carry-over from other donors' samples. CDR3 in DNA: TGTGCCAGCAGCACAACTATCAATCAGCCCCAGCATTTT. It yields the protein CASSTTINQPQHF. The whole variable domain, filled in from reference TRBV5-5 and TRBJ1-5, reads DAGVTQSPTHLIKTRGQQVTLRCSPISGHKSVSWYQQVLGQGPQFIFQYYEKEERGRGNFPDRFSARQFPNYSSELNVNALLLGDSALYLCASSTTINQPQHFGDGTRLSIL.